Listed below are T cell receptor beta chains from one sample, sequenced in a study of T cells in Graves' hyperthyroidism and ophthalmopathy. TCRdb re-called the multiplex PCR reads with MiXCR, one entry per CDR3 protein. Among under 300,000 distinct CDR3 sequences listed, about an eighth were seen once. The sample taken for sequencing was blood. The receptors stem from a woman in her 30s with Graves' hyperthyroidism that later progressed to Graves' ophthalmopathy. CDR3s include the opening cysteine and the closing phenylalanine or tryptophan. The D gene is left open where the match is weak. Expanded clones get a size class; other rows say once, few or many, or leave the size out.

v_gene	d_gene	abundance	j_gene	CDR3aa	CDR3nt
TRBV4-3	.	.	TRBJ2-2	CASSQEERATGELFF	TGCGCCAGCAGCCAAGAGGAGAGGGCCACCGGGGAGCTGTTTTTT
TRBV30	.	many	TRBJ1-1	CAWMSLLQNTEAFF	TGTGCCTGGATGTCTCTGCTCCAGAACACTGAAGCTTTCTTT
TRBV6-1	.	many	TRBJ2-1	CASSLITEYNEQFF	TGTGCCAGCAGTCTGATTACAGAGTACAATGAGCAGTTCTTC
TRBV27	.	many	TRBJ2-7	CASSLNPTGTYEQYF	TGTGCCAGCAGTTTAAACCCGACAGGAACCTACGAGCAGTACTTC
TRBV15	TRBD1	.	TRBJ1-4	CATSRERVQGAVNEKLFF	TGTGCCACCAGCAGAGAACGTGTACAGGGGGCAGTTAATGAAAAACTGTTTTTT
TRBV2	.	many	TRBJ2-1	CASRRVKQFF	TGTGCCAGCAGGCGGGTTAAGCAGTTCTTC
TRBV18	TRBD1	.	TRBJ1-1	CATAGGSEAFF	TGTGCCACCGCAGGGGGCTCTGAAGCTTTCTTT
TRBV7-2	.	few	TRBJ2-2	CASSFRTPNTGELFF	TGTGCCAGCAGCTTCAGGACACCGAACACCGGGGAGCTGTTTTTT
TRBV5-1	.	many	TRBJ2-1	CASSRDFNEQFF	TGCGCCAGCAGCAGGGACTTTAATGAGCAGTTCTTC
TRBV4-1	.	many	TRBJ2-7	CASSQTVTYEQYF	TGCGCCAGCAGCCAGACAGTAACCTACGAGCAGTACTTC
TRBV7-2	TRBD2	.	TRBJ2-1	CASSPVERGGYNEQFF	TGTGCCAGCAGCCCGGTTGAGCGGGGGGGATACAATGAGCAGTTCTTC
TRBV25-1	TRBD2	many	TRBJ2-5	CASSGPGLTTETQYF	TGTGCCAGCAGTGGGCCGGGACTAACCACGGAGACCCAGTACTTC
TRBV13	.	many	TRBJ2-7	CASEARSGSEQYF	TGTGCCAGCGAAGCGCGGAGTGGGTCCGAGCAGTACTTC
TRBV6-2/TRBV6-3	.	many	TRBJ2-2	CASSLQVGELFF	TGTGCCAGCAGTCTCCAGGTCGGGGAGCTGTTTTTT
TRBV27	.	.	TRBJ1-4	CASSRTATTTNEKLFF	TGTGCCAGCAGTCGGACAGCGACCACAACTAATGAAAAACTGTTTTTT
TRBV14	.	many	TRBJ2-1	CASSQDILVDNEQFF	TGTGCCAGCAGCCAAGACATACTAGTAGACAATGAGCAGTTCTTC
TRBV30	TRBD1	many	TRBJ1-5	CAWTAVGGRNQPQHF	TGTGCCTGGACGGCAGTAGGGGGCCGAAATCAGCCCCAGCATTTT
TRBV9	.	few	TRBJ2-7	CASSGRDSIAYEQYF	TGTGCCAGCAGCGGGCGGGACTCGATAGCCTACGAGCAGTACTTC
TRBV14	.	few	TRBJ1-1	CASSQDKFGSEAFF	TGTGCCAGCAGCCAAGATAAGTTCGGGTCAGAAGCTTTCTTT
TRBV27	.	many	TRBJ1-5	CASSSLTGFSNQPQHF	TGTGCCAGCAGTTCGCTTACAGGATTCAGCAATCAGCCCCAGCATTTT
TRBV29-1	.	many	TRBJ2-1	CSVPGTINSYNEQFF	TGCAGCGTGCCCGGGACAATCAACTCCTACAATGAGCAGTTCTTC
TRBV27	.	few	TRBJ2-1	CASNSGEYNEQFF	TGTGCCAGCAACTCGGGAGAGTACAATGAGCAGTTCTTC
TRBV4-2	TRBD1	few	TRBJ2-7	CASSQEPQGASYEQYF	TGTGCCAGCAGCCAAGAACCTCAGGGGGCATCCTACGAGCAGTACTTC
TRBV12-3/TRBV12-4	TRBD2	few	TRBJ2-1	CASSSISGGGDNEQFF	TGTGCCAGCAGTTCAATTTCGGGAGGGGGGGACAATGAGCAGTTCTTC
TRBV28	.	many	TRBJ2-3	CASSSPGRGPDTQYF	TGTGCCAGCAGTTCCCCGGGCCGAGGCCCAGATACGCAGTATTTT
TRBV6-2/TRBV6-3	.	many	TRBJ1-2	CASTRTDNYGYTF	TGTGCCAGCACCAGGACCGATAACTATGGCTACACCTTC
TRBV9	.	few	TRBJ2-5	CASSGLGGQTQYF	TGTGCCAGCAGCGGCCTTGGGGGCCAGACCCAGTACTTC
TRBV20-1	.	few	TRBJ1-3	CSAEPDYSSGNTIYF	TGCAGTGCTGAACCGGACTACAGCTCTGGAAACACCATATATTTT
TRBV2	.	many	TRBJ1-1	CASSVRWGADTEAFF	TGTGCCAGCAGTGTTCGGTGGGGGGCGGACACTGAAGCTTTCTTT
TRBV20-1	.	.	TRBJ2-2	CSAIGPGNTGELFF	TGCAGTGCTATAGGTCCCGGGAACACCGGGGAGCTGTTTTTT
TRBV19	.	.	TRBJ2-7	CASSIRDGSYEQYF	TGTGCCAGTAGTATTAGGGACGGATCCTACGAGCAGTACTTC
TRBV20-1	.	many	TRBJ2-5	CSARRYQETQYF	TGCAGTGCTCGACGGTACCAAGAGACCCAGTACTTC
TRBV6-5	TRBD2	many	TRBJ2-2	CASSYSSLAGGSGELFF	TGTGCCAGCAGTTACTCGAGTCTAGCGGGAGGATCCGGGGAGCTGTTTTTT
TRBV19	TRBD2	.	TRBJ2-1	CASSKTTSGSYNEQFF	TGTGCCAGTAGTAAAACGACTAGCGGGAGTTACAATGAGCAGTTCTTC
TRBV28	.	many	TRBJ2-2	CASSTSSGPRNTGELFF	TGTGCCAGCAGTACGTCCTCCGGGCCCAGGAACACCGGGGAGCTGTTTTTT
TRBV19	.	.	TRBJ2-1	CASSFRDSLNEQFF	TGTGCCAGTAGTTTCCGGGACTCCCTCAATGAGCAGTTCTTC
TRBV7-8	TRBD1	.	TRBJ1-1	CASSFYDRGNTEAFF	TGTGCCAGCAGCTTTTATGACAGGGGGAACACTGAAGCTTTCTTT
TRBV18	.	once	TRBJ1-4	CASSPNIGLNEKLFF	TGTGCCAGCTCACCAAATATAGGGTTAAATGAAAAACTGTTTTTT
TRBV9	TRBD1	.	TRBJ1-4	CASRPTNRGKLFF	TGTGCCAGCAGGCCCACCAACAGGGGAAAACTGTTTTTT
TRBV2	TRBD1	many	TRBJ1-2	CASSVGGQGRGGYTF	TGTGCCAGCAGTGTGGGGGGACAGGGACGAGGGGGCTACACCTTC
TRBV28	TRBD1	many	TRBJ1-2	CASSPTGAGYGYTF	TGTGCCAGCAGTCCCACAGGGGCCGGCTATGGCTACACCTTC
TRBV19	TRBD1	many	TRBJ1-1	CASSMAGGGNTEAFF	TGTGCCAGTAGTATGGCAGGGGGCGGGAACACTGAAGCTTTCTTT
TRBV27	.	many	TRBJ2-7	CASSFRGDEQYF	TGTGCCAGCAGTTTTCGGGGTGACGAGCAGTACTTC
TRBV5-1	.	.	TRBJ2-7	CASSLGDETGSYEQYF	TGCGCCAGCAGCTTGGGGGACGAAACGGGTTCCTACGAGCAGTACTTC
TRBV28	TRBD2	many	TRBJ2-1	CASSYSGRAYNEQFF	TGTGCCAGCAGTTATAGCGGGAGGGCCTACAATGAGCAGTTCTTC
TRBV7-9	TRBD1	many	TRBJ2-6	CASSLEEGTGGSGANVLTF	TGTGCCAGCAGCTTAGAGGAAGGGACAGGGGGGTCCGGGGCCAACGTCCTGACTTTC
TRBV7-2	.	many	TRBJ2-7	CASSLGYYSFEQYF	TGTGCCAGCAGCTTAGGCTACTACAGTTTCGAGCAGTACTTC
TRBV7-3	TRBD2	many	TRBJ2-3	CASSLSDLAGDDTQYF	TGTGCCAGCAGCTTAAGTGATCTGGCGGGAGATGATACGCAGTATTTT
TRBV11-2	.	many	TRBJ1-2	CASSLAGPSYGYTF	TGTGCCAGCAGCTTAGCGGGGCCTAGCTATGGCTACACCTTC